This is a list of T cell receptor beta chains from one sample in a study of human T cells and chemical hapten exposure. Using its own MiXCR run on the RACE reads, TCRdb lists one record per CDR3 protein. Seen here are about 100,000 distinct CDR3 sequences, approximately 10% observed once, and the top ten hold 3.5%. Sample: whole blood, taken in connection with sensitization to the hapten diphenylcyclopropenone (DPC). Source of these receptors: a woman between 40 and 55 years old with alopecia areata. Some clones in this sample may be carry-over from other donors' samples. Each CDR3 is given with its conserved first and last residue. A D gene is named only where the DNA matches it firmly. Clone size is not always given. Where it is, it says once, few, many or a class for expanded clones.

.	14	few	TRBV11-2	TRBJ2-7	TGTGCCAGCAACAACAACCTGGTCTCTTACGAGCAGTACTTC	CASNNNLVSYEQYF
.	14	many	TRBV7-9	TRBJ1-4	TGTGCCAGCAGCTTTTCAGGTGTAAGGGAAAAACTGTTTTTT	CASSFSGVREKLFF
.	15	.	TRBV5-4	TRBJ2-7	TGTGCCAGCAGCTTGGAAGGAGGGTGGGCCTACGAGCAGTACTTC	CASSLEGGWAYEQYF
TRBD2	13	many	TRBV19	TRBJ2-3	TGTGCCAGTAGGGGACTAGGAGCCGATACGCAGTATTTT	CASRGLGADTQYF
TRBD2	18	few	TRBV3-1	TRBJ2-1	TGTGCCAGCAGCCAAGCAATAGGGAGGGTCGGTCTCTACAATGAGCAGTTCTTC	CASSQAIGRVGLYNEQFF
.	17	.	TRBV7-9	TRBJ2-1	TGTGCCAGCAGCTTAAGGCGCGGGGCGAGCTCCTACAATGAGCAGTTCTTC	CASSLRRGASSYNEQFF
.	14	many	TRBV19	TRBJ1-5	TGTGCCAGTACCCGCAGGGCCACGGGTCAGCCCCAGCATTTT	CASTRRATGQPQHF
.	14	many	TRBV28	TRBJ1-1	TGTGCCAGCATCCCGACAGAGATCTCCACTGAAGCTTTCTTT	CASIPTEISTEAFF
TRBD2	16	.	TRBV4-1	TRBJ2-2	TGCGCCAGCAGCCCCAAGGCGGGAGTCAACACCGGGGAGCTGTTTTTT	CASSPKAGVNTGELFF
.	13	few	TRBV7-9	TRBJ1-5	TGTGCCAGCGCAGCGGGACTCAATCAGCCCCAGCATTTT	CASAAGLNQPQHF
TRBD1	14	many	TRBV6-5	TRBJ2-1	TGTGCCAGCGCTACCGGGACAGCCTACAATGAGCAGTTCTTC	CASATGTAYNEQFF
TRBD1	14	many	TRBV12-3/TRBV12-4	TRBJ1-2	TGTGCCAGCAGTTTGCTGGGACAGGAATGGGGCTACACCTTC	CASSLLGQEWGYTF
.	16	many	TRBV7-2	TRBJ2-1	TGTGCCAGCAGCGCACGGCCGGGCTCATTATACAATGAGCAGTTCTTC	CASSARPGSLYNEQFF
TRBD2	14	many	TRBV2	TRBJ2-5	TGTGCCAGCAGTGGACTAGCGGGACTGGAGACCCAGTACTTC	CASSGLAGLETQYF
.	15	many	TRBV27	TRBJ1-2	TGTGCCAGCAGTTTAGGGGCCGGGACGTACTATGGCTACACCTTC	CASSLGAGTYYGYTF
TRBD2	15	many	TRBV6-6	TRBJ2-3	TGTGCCAGCAGTCAGTCGGCGGGGGGTACAGATACGCAGTATTTT	CASSQSAGGTDTQYF
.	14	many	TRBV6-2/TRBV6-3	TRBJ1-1	TGTGCCAGCACCTCCCCGTCCGGGGGGCCCGGCGCTTTCTTT	CASTSPSGGPGAFF
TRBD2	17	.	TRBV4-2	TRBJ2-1	TGTGCCAGCAGCCAAGAGGCTTCGGCTAGCGGCCACAATGAGCAGTTCTTC	CASSQEASASGHNEQFF
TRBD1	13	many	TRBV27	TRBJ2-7	TGTGCCAGCAGGGGACAGGGGCCCTACGAGCAGTACTTC	CASRGQGPYEQYF
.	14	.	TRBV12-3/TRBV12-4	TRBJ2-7	TGTGCCAGCAGCACGGAGGGGGGGCCGAAAGAGCAGTACTTC	CASSTEGGPKEQYF
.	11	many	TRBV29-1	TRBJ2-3	TGCAGCGGTGACCCCGCAGATACGCAGTATTTT	CSGDPADTQYF
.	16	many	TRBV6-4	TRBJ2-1	TGTGCCAGCAGTGACTCGGCCGCTACCACCACCAATGAGCAGTTCTTC	CASSDSAATTTNEQFF
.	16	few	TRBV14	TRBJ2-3	TGTGCCAGCAGCCAACCCCTGACGGGGGGCACAGATACGCAGTATTTT	CASSQPLTGGTDTQYF
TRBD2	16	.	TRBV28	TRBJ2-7	TGTGCCAGCAGTCCCCCCGCAAAAGCGGGAGGGAACGAGCAGTACTTC	CASSPPAKAGGNEQYF
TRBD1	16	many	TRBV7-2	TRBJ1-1	TGTGCCAGCAGCTACAACCCCCCTGGACAGGGTACTGAAGCTTTCTTT	CASSYNPPGQGTEAFF
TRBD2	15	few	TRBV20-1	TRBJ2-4	TGCAGTGCTAGTGGACTAGCGGGAGCGGATAACATTCAGTACTTC	CSASGLAGADNIQYF
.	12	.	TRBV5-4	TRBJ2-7	TGTGCCAGCAGCTTCAAAGGATACGAGCAGTACTTC	CASSFKGYEQYF
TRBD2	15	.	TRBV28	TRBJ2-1	TGTGCCAGCAGCTCCGGGACTAGGGAGGTCAATGAGCAGTTCTTC	CASSSGTREVNEQFF
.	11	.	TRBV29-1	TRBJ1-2	TGCAGCGTTGAAGAGGTCTATGGCTACACCTTC	CSVEEVYGYTF
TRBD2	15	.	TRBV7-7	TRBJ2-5	TGTGCTAGCAGCAACCGGATAGCGGGGGAGGAGACCCAGTACTTC	CASSNRIAGEETQYF
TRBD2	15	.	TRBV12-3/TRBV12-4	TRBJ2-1	TGTGCCAGCAGTCCGACTAGCGGGAGCCACAATGAGCAGTTCTTC	CASSPTSGSHNEQFF
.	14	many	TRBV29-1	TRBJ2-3	TGCAGCGTTCGGTCTAGGGGGGCGGGAGATACGCAGTATTTT	CSVRSRGAGDTQYF
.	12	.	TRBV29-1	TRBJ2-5	TGCAGTGCGGACAGAGGCCAAGAGACCCAGTACTTC	CSADRGQETQYF
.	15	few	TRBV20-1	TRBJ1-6	TGCAGTACAAACCCCGGACAGAACTCCAATTCACCCCTCCACTTT	CSTNPGQNSNSPLHF
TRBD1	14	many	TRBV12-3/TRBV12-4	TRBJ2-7	TGTGCCAGCAGAACCGGGACAGGGGGATCCGAGCAGTACTTC	CASRTGTGGSEQYF
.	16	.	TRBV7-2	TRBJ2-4	TGTGCCAGCAGCTTAGCGGCAGGTAGCACCAAAAACATTCAGTACTTC	CASSLAAGSTKNIQYF
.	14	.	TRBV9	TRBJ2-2	TGTGCCAGCAGCGCTCGAACGGAGACCGGGGAGCTGTTTTTT	CASSARTETGELFF
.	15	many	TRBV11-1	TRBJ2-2	TGTGCCAGCAGCTCAGTCCGGGAAAACACCGGGGAGCTGTTTTTT	CASSSVRENTGELFF
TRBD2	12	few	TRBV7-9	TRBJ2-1	TGTGCCAGCAGCCTAGGACTAGCGACCCGCCACTTC	CASSLGLATRHF